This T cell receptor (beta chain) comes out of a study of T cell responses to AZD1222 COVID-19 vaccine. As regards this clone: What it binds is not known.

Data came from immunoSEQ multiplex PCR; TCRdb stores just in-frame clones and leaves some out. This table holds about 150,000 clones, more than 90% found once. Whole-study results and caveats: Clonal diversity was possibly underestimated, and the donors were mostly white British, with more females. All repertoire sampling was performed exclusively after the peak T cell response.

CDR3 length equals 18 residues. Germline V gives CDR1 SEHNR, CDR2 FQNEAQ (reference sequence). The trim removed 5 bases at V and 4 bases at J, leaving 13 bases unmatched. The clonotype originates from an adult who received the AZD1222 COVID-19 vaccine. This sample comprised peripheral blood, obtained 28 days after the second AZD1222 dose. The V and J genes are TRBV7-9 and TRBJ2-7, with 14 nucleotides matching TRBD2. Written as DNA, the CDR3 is TGTGCCAGCAGCGCCGTAAGGACTAGCGGGAGGAAAAGGTACGAGCAGTACTTC. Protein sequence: CASSAVRTSGRKRYEQYF.